A selection of T cell receptor beta chains follows, all from one sample in a study of blood T cells in healthy people across ages. TCRdb reanalysed the 5' RACE reads using MiXCR and keeps one entry per CDR3 protein. Of about 1.8 million distinct CDR3 sequences in the sample, 49% were seen once. Sequenced input: blood. The receptors were gathered from a woman aged 40 to 55 in good health. Both conserved end residues are part of each CDR3. D genes are given only for firm matches. A row's size may be missing; if present it is once, few, many or a size class.

V gene	clone size	CDR3 length	J gene	D gene	CDR3 protein	CDR3 DNA
TRBV5-4	few	15	TRBJ2-1	TRBD1	CASTGGGQAYNEQFF	TGTGCCAGCACCGGAGGGGGACAGGCGTACAATGAGCAGTTCTTC
TRBV6-5	once	17	TRBJ2-1	-	CASSYSLGASSHDEQFF	TGTGCCAGCAGTTACTCGCTAGGGGCAAGTTCCCACGATGAGCAGTTCTTC
TRBV18	-	15	TRBJ2-7	TRBD1	CASSPRQGSLDEQYF	TGTGCCAGCTCACCGCGACAGGGGAGCTTGGACGAGCAGTACTTC
TRBV6-6	-	15	TRBJ2-7	-	CASSPRLANPYEQYF	TGTGCCAGCAGCCCCCGCCTAGCAAACCCCTACGAGCAGTACTTC
TRBV14	-	15	TRBJ2-5	TRBD1	CASSHRAGGAETQYF	TGTGCCAGCAGCCATCGGGCAGGGGGCGCGGAGACCCAGTACTTC
TRBV9	-	15	TRBJ2-3	TRBD2	CASSVGGSGVDMQYF	TGTGCCAGCAGCGTAGGAGGTAGCGGGGTTGATATGCAGTATTTT
TRBV4-3	-	16	TRBJ1-4	-	CASSQEMGAGDEKLFF	TGCGCCAGCAGCCAAGAAATGGGGGCCGGTGATGAAAAACTGTTTTTT
TRBV5-5	once	12	TRBJ2-1	TRBD2	CASTGPGGGQFF	TGTGCCAGCACCGGCCCGGGGGGAGGGCAGTTCTTC
TRBV19	-	15	TRBJ2-5	TRBD2	CASSMAGGLQETQYF	TGTGCCAGTAGTATGGCGGGGGGGCTCCAAGAGACCCAGTACTTC
TRBV28	-	16	TRBJ2-1	-	CASSLTRQGKYNEQFF	TGTGCCAGCAGTTTAACCCGGCAGGGTAAATACAATGAGCAGTTCTTC
TRBV27	few	14	TRBJ1-6	TRBD1	CASRVDRYNSPLHF	TGTGCCAGCAGGGTGGACAGGTATAATTCACCCCTCCACTTT
TRBV29-1	-	17	TRBJ2-1	TRBD1	CSVAHFPVGDSTYEQFF	TGCAGCGTTGCGCACTTCCCGGTTGGGGACAGCACCTACGAGCAGTTCTTC
TRBV9	-	18	TRBJ2-6	TRBD1	CASSGRDRGNPGANVLTF	TGTGCCAGCAGCGGCCGGGACAGGGGTAACCCTGGGGCCAACGTCCTGACTTTC
TRBV25-1	few	13	TRBJ1-2	-	CASSEGGREGYTF	TGTGCCAGCAGTGAAGGGGGTCGGGAAGGCTACACCTTC
TRBV25-1	few	14	TRBJ1-4	TRBD1	CASSVGQGAEKLFF	TGTGCCAGCAGTGTCGGACAGGGGGCGGAGAAACTGTTTTTT
TRBV5-1	many	14	TRBJ2-5	-	CASSLDVVQETQYF	TGCGCCAGCAGCTTGGATGTCGTTCAAGAGACCCAGTACTTC
TRBV4-1	few	15	TRBJ1-2	TRBD1	CASSQVSTGDYGYTF	TGCGCCAGCAGCCAAGTTTCCACAGGGGATTATGGCTACACCTTC
TRBV12-3/TRBV12-4	few	15	TRBJ2-7	TRBD1	CASRRGQGSRYEQYF	TGTGCCAGCAGACGCGGACAGGGTAGCAGGTACGAGCAGTACTTC
TRBV21-1	-	16	TRBJ2-5	-	CASSKTPPPNRETQYF	TGTGCCAGCAGCAAAACCCCACCCCCTAATCGAGAGACCCAGTACTTC
TRBV4-3	-	17	TRBJ2-1	TRBD2	CANLFVSPSGVADEQFF	TGCGCCAACCTATTTGTAAGTCCTAGCGGGGTGGCAGATGAGCAGTTCTTC
TRBV6-2/TRBV6-3	few	13	TRBJ2-5	TRBD2	CASFGRSQETQYF	TGTGCCAGCTTCGGGAGGTCCCAAGAGACCCAGTACTTC
TRBV12-3/TRBV12-4	few	15	TRBJ2-2	TRBD1	CASSPGTGGTGELFF	TGTGCCAGCAGTCCCGGGACAGGGGGAACCGGGGAGCTGTTTTTT
TRBV6-2/TRBV6-3	-	16	TRBJ1-6	-	CASSYPTEIVNSPLHF	TGTGCCAGCAGTTATCCCACCGAAATCGTTAATTCACCCCTCCACTTT
TRBV10-3	-	16	TRBJ2-7	-	CAISEDGPHLNYEQYF	TGTGCCATCAGTGAGGACGGCCCGCACTTAAACTACGAGCAGTACTTC
TRBV20-1	few	13	TRBJ1-6	-	CSAETGRGSPLHF	TGCAGTGCCGAGACAGGCCGAGGTTCACCCCTCCACTTT
TRBV20-1	-	18	TRBJ2-1	TRBD2	CSARTSGGTGGSYNEQFF	TGCAGTGCTAGGACTAGCGGAGGCACGGGGGGGTCCTACAATGAGCAGTTCTTC
TRBV7-2	-	16	TRBJ1-5	TRBD1	CASSSRDRASNQPQHF	TGTGCCAGCAGCTCCCGGGACAGGGCTAGCAATCAGCCCCAGCATTTT
TRBV28	few	14	TRBJ2-1	-	CASSLVVPHNEQFF	TGTGCCAGCAGTTTAGTAGTCCCTCACAATGAGCAGTTCTTC
TRBV29-1	once	15	TRBJ2-1	TRBD2	CSVSRLAGGGVGQFF	TGCAGCGTCTCCCGACTAGCGGGGGGCGGGGTGGGACAGTTCTTC
TRBV6-5	-	15	TRBJ1-2	TRBD1	CASSKTTGTGNGYTF	TGTGCCAGCAGTAAGACTACCGGGACAGGGAATGGCTACACCTTC
TRBV5-1	-	15	TRBJ2-4	-	CASSLGSGGKNIQYF	TGCGCCAGCAGCTTGGGTTCTGGGGGCAAAAACATTCAGTACTTC
TRBV7-2	-	17	TRBJ1-1	TRBD1	CASTIAVTGGMNTEAFF	TGTGCCAGCACCATCGCCGTTACAGGGGGGATGAACACTGAAGCTTTCTTT
TRBV25-1	-	16	TRBJ2-3	TRBD2	CASRPHSGGAPYTQYF	TGTGCCAGCAGACCCCATAGCGGGGGGGCCCCTTATACGCAGTATTTT
TRBV11-2	few	15	TRBJ2-5	-	CASSFIGGFQETQYF	TGTGCCAGCAGCTTTATTGGTGGATTCCAAGAGACCCAGTACTTC
TRBV20-1	-	19	TRBJ2-5	TRBD2	CSARDRLAGALAEEETQYF	TGCAGTGCTAGAGATCGGCTAGCGGGGGCTCTCGCCGAAGAAGAGACCCAGTACTTC
TRBV4-3	-	16	TRBJ2-3	TRBD2	CAGSRVGGTSTDTQYF	TGCGCCGGCAGCCGGGTGGGGGGGACCAGCACAGATACGCAGTATTTT
TRBV12-3/TRBV12-4	-	14	TRBJ2-1	-	CASSVRGSDNEQFF	TGTGCCAGCAGTGTCCGGGGCTCGGACAATGAGCAGTTCTTC
TRBV7-2	-	14	TRBJ2-7	-	CASSLARGRGEQYF	TGTGCCAGCAGCTTAGCTAGGGGTAGGGGAGAGCAGTACTTC
TRBV10-3	few	15	TRBJ2-3	TRBD2	CAPPVASGCTDTQYF	TGTGCCCCCCCCGTGGCTAGCGGGTGCACAGATACGCAGTATTTT
TRBV12-3/TRBV12-4	-	13	TRBJ2-7	-	CASSLQRTSEQYF	TGTGCCAGCAGTTTACAGCGGACGTCCGAGCAGTACTTC
TRBV28	-	13	TRBJ1-5	-	CASSPPSVQPQHF	TGTGCCAGCAGCCCGCCCTCGGTTCAGCCCCAGCATTTT
TRBV7-2	-	13	TRBJ2-1	-	CASSFAGSNEQFF	TGTGCCAGCAGCTTTGCGGGATCGAATGAGCAGTTCTTC
TRBV6-6	few	13	TRBJ2-1	TRBD1	CASTDREGNEQFF	TGTGCCAGCACCGACAGGGAAGGCAATGAGCAGTTCTTC
TRBV4-3	few	14	TRBJ2-1	TRBD1	CASSQGTGENEQFF	TGCGCCAGCAGCCAGGGGACAGGGGAGAATGAGCAGTTCTTC
TRBV4-3	few	16	TRBJ1-1	-	CASSPRFGDISTEAFF	TGCGCCAGCAGCCCGAGATTCGGGGACATAAGCACTGAAGCTTTCTTT